This paragraph reports one T cell receptor beta chain. Its matching antigen is unknown. At one boundary the junction diverges from the germline segment, which might be a read error. The sample comes from a study of post-analysis software for immune sequencing data. Study-wide results and limits: Clustering by F measure revealed strong co-clustering among samples prepared together in one batch. Patients had higher frequencies than controls of five TRBV segments, including TRBV5-6, TRBV5-1 and TRBV20-1.

CDR3 length: 14 residues. CDR1 is SEHNR and CDR2 is FQNEAQ in the germline V gene (reference sequence). Prepared TCR beta cDNA libraries contained unique molecular identifiers. MiXCR, applied by TCRdb to the PCR reads, yields one record per CDR3 protein. This table holds about 540,000 distinct CDR3 sequences, under 40% found once. V and J are TRBV7-9 and TRBJ2-7; 10 positions match TRBD1. This receptor was taken from a girl under 18 with multiple sclerosis. Sequenced: blood. Here the CDR3 reads CASSSWDRGTEQYF. CDR3 nucleotides: TGTGCCAGTAGCTCCTGGGACAGGGGAACCGAGCAGTACTTC.